Listed below are T cell receptor beta chains from one sample, sequenced in a study of cytomegalovirus exposure and HLA in healthy donors. The assay was immunoSEQ multiplex PCR, and TCRdb's table has in-frame clones only and misses some. The repertoire holds under 150,000 clones, roughly four fifths seen once, with less than 6.5% in the top ten. Sequenced: PBMCs. These receptors were collected from a woman aged 40 to 55 in good health and CMV-seropositive. CDR3s include the opening cysteine and the closing phenylalanine or tryptophan. The order of the fields is clone size, V gene, J gene, D gene, CDR3 DNA, CDR3 protein. The D gene is left open where the match is weak. Clone size is given for some rows only: seen once, a few or many times, or a class if the clone is expanded.

>NA|TRBV18|TRBJ1-1|NA
TGTGCCAGCTCACCACCGGCGGGTACTGAAGCTTTCTTT
CASSPPAGTEAFF
>few|TRBV11-1|TRBJ1-1|NA
TGTGCCAGCAGCTCTACGATGAACACTGAAGCTTTCTTT
CASSSTMNTEAFF
>once|TRBV5-1|TRBJ1-4|NA
TGCGCCAGCAGCCCCCTCGGGGTGGGCGAAAAACTGTTTTTT
CASSPLGVGEKLFF
>NA|TRBV21-1|TRBJ2-7|NA
TGTGCCAGCAGCCCGGGGGACTACGAGCAGTACTTC
CASSPGDYEQYF
>NA|TRBV7-9|TRBJ2-7|TRBD2
TGTGCCAGCAGCTCTCTAGCGGTTAGCTCCTACGAGCAGTACTTC
CASSSLAVSSYEQYF
>NA|TRBV6-1|TRBJ2-3|TRBD1
TGTGCCAGCAGGGAACAGGGGATCCTTAGCACAGATACGCAGTATTTT
CASREQGILSTDTQYF
>NA|TRBV28|TRBJ2-2|NA
TGTGCCAGCAGCCTTAACACCGGGGAGCTGTTTTTT
CASSLNTGELFF
>NA|TRBV30|TRBJ1-1|NA
TGTGCCTGGAGTGCCACCCGGGGGGCTGAAGCTTTCTTT
CAWSATRGAEAFF
>NA|TRBV27|TRBJ2-1|TRBD1
TGTGCCAGCAGGTACAGGGGGCTCGGTGGGGGAGAGCAGTTCTTC
CASRYRGLGGGEQFF
>NA|TRBV6-5|TRBJ2-2|NA
TGTGCCAGCAGTTCCAAGTTTAGGGGCACCGGGGAGCTGTTTTTT
CASSSKFRGTGELFF
>NA|TRBV28|TRBJ2-7|TRBD1
TGTGCCAGCAGCCGCCGGACAGGGGCCTACGAGCAGTACTTC
CASSRRTGAYEQYF
>NA|TRBV5-1|TRBJ2-3|TRBD2
TGCGCCAGCAGCTTCGGACTAGCGGGGGGACCAGATACGCAGTATTTT
CASSFGLAGGPDTQYF
>NA|TRBV7-9|TRBJ1-1|NA
TGTGCCAGCAGCTTAGAGAGGACAGTGAACACTGAAGCTTTCTTT
CASSLERTVNTEAFF
>NA|TRBV28|TRBJ1-3|NA
TGTGCCAGCAGTTTACAGGGTAAAGGAAACACCATATATTTT
CASSLQGKGNTIYF
>NA|TRBV25-1|TRBJ1-1|NA
TGTGCCAGCTCGAGGCCAGAGTTAAACACTGAAGCTTTCTTT
CASSRPELNTEAFF
>NA|TRBV2|TRBJ2-3|NA
TGTGCCAGCAGTGCAGGAGGGGCCCACAATACGCAGTATTTT
CASSAGGAHNTQYF
>NA|TRBV6-4|TRBJ2-3|TRBD2
TGTGCCAGCAGTGACAACCCACTAGCGGGAGAGGGAGATACGCAGTATTTT
CASSDNPLAGEGDTQYF
>NA|TRBV30|TRBJ1-1|NA
TGTGCCTGGAGTGTAAGCGGGGACACTGAAGCTTTCTTT
CAWSVSGDTEAFF
>NA|TRBV15|TRBJ2-2|NA
TGTGCCACCAGGGGACTGATAGTGAACACCGGGGAGCTGTTTTTT
CATRGLIVNTGELFF
>few|TRBV14|TRBJ2-7|TRBD2
TGTGCCAGCAGCCTCATAGCGGGACCTCTCTCCGAGCAGTACTTC
CASSLIAGPLSEQYF
>NA|TRBV29-1|TRBJ1-5|TRBD1
TGCAGCGTTGTGGGGACAGGGGGCAATCAGCCCCAGCATTTT
CSVVGTGGNQPQHF
>NA|TRBV25-1|TRBJ1-2|TRBD1
TGTGCCAGCAGTTCTAGGGACAGATTCTATGGCTACACCTTC
CASSSRDRFYGYTF
>NA|TRBV10-2|TRBJ2-5|NA
TGCGCCAGCAGTAGGCAGGGGGGAACCCAGTACTTC
CASSRQGGTQYF
>NA|TRBV5-1|TRBJ2-5|NA
TGCGCCAGCAGCTTGTCCAGCGGCCAAGAGACCCAGTACTTC
CASSLSSGQETQYF
>NA|TRBV19|TRBJ1-5|NA
TGTGCCAGTATCGTAGGGGCTAATAGCAATCAGCCCCAGCATTTT
CASIVGANSNQPQHF
>few|TRBV27|TRBJ2-7|TRBD1
TGTGCCAGCAGTTTAGACAACAGGGGGCTCAACGAGCAGTACTTC
CASSLDNRGLNEQYF
>few|TRBV29-1|TRBJ1-2|TRBD1
TGCAGCGCCACAGGGGTCCCGGGGGGCTACACCTTC
CSATGVPGGYTF
>few|TRBV27|TRBJ1-5|NA
TGTGCCAGCAGTTTAGTCGGACAGCCTAAGCATTTT
CASSLVGQPKHF
>NA|TRBV9|TRBJ2-3|TRBD2
TGTGCCAGCTCAGGACTAGCGGTAAACACAGATACGCAGTATTTT
CASSGLAVNTDTQYF
>NA|TRBV19|TRBJ1-2|TRBD1
TGTGCCAGCAACAGGGGGCCCCTAAACGGCTACACCTTC
CASNRGPLNGYTF
>NA|TRBV7-6|TRBJ2-1|TRBD2
TGTGCCAGCAGCCCACACGGGCGCCTAGCGGTAGAATACAATGAGCAGTTCTTC
CASSPHGRLAVEYNEQFF
>NA|TRBV7-3|TRBJ1-6|NA
NA
CASSVGTGALQF
>NA|TRBV11-2|TRBJ2-7|NA
TGTGCCAGCAGCTTGGGGGGATTGCTCTACGAGCAGTACTTC
CASSLGGLLYEQYF
>NA|TRBV18|TRBJ2-2|TRBD1
TGTGCCAGCTCACCGAGACAGGGGGCTTCGAACACCGGGGAGCTGTTTTTT
CASSPRQGASNTGELFF
>NA|TRBV28|TRBJ2-5|NA
TGTGCCAGCAGTCCTCACTATTCACAAGAGACCCAGTACTTC
CASSPHYSQETQYF
>NA|TRBV10-2|TRBJ2-5|NA
TGCGCCAGCAGTGAGTCGAGTATCTCGTACTTC
CASSESSISYF
>NA|TRBV19|TRBJ2-1|TRBD2
TGTGCCAGTAGTATAGTGGTAGCGGGAGGCGGTGAGCAGTTCTTC
CASSIVVAGGGEQFF